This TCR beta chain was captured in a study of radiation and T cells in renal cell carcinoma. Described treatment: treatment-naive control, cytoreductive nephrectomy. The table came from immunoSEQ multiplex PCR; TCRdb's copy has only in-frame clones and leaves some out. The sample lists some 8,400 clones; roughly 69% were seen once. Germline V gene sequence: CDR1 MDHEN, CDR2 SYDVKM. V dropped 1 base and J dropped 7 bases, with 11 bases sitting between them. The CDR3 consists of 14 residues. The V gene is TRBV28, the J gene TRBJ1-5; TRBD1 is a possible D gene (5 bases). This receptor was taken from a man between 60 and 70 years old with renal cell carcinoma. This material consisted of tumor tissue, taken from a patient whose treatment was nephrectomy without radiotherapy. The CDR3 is CASSLYEGRQPQHF. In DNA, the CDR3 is TGTGCCAGCAGTTTATACGAGGGGCGACAGCCCCAGCATTTT. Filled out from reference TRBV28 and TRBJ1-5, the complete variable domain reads DVKVTQSSRYLVKRTGEKVFLECVQDMDHENMFWYRQDPGLGLRLIYFSYDVKMKEKGDIPEGYSVSREKKERFSLILESASTNQTSMYLCASSLYEGRQPQHFGDGTRLSIL.